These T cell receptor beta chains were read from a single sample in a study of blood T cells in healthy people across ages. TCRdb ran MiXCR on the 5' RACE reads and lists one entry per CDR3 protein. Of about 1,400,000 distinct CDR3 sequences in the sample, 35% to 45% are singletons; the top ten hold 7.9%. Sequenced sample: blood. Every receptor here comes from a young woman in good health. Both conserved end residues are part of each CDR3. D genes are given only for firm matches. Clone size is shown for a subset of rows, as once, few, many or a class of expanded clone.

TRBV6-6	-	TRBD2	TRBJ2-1	CASSLSTAGGPYNEQFF	TGTGCCAGCAGTCTCTCCACAGCGGGAGGACCCTACAATGAGCAGTTCTTC
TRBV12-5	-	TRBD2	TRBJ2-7	CASGRSTGTSSYEQYF	TGTGCTAGTGGCCGCAGCACGGGGACTAGCAGCTACGAGCAGTACTTC
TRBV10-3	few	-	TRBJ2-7	CAISDVSETTLLEQYF	TGTGCCATCAGTGACGTGTCCGAGACGACCCTACTGGAGCAGTACTTC
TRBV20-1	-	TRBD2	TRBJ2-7	CSAPTGDKREGYEQYF	TGCAGTGCTCCGACGGGGGATAAACGGGAGGGGTACGAGCAGTACTTC
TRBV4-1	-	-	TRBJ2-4	CASSQVGISYNEQYF	TGCGCCAGCAGCCAAGTGGGGATCTCCTACAATGAGCAGTACTTC
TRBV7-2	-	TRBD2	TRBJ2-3	CASSLLSGVTDTQYF	TGTGCCAGCAGCTTATTAAGCGGGGTCACAGATACGCAGTATTTT
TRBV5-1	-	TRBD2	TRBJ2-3	CASSLFTGLVDTQYF	TGCGCCAGCAGCTTGTTCACAGGACTAGTTGATACGCAGTATTTT
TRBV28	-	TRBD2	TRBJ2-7	CASSFEGTRFYEQYF	TGTGCCAGCAGTTTTGAGGGGACTAGATTCTACGAGCAGTACTTC
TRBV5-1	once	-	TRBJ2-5	CAGSLVGGGQETQYF	TGCGCCGGCAGCCTCGTAGGAGGGGGGCAAGAGACCCAGTACTTC
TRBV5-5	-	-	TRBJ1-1	CASSRDLQAEAFF	TGTGCCAGCAGTCGGGACCTTCAGGCTGAAGCTTTCTTT
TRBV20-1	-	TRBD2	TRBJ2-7	CSARSSPSGLTYEQYF	TGCAGTGCTAGATCGTCTCCTAGCGGACTTACCTACGAGCAGTACTTC
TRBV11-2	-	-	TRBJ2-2	CASSGKPGAENTGELFF	TGTGCCAGCAGCGGTAAACCGGGGGCGGAGAACACCGGGGAGCTGTTTTTT
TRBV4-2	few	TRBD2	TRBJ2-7	CASSQELGSGGTYEQYF	TGTGCCAGCAGCCAAGAGTTGGGCAGCGGGGGCACCTACGAGCAGTACTTC
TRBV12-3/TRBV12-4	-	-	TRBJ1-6	CASSYGRAWTAYNSPLHF	TGTGCCAGCAGCTATGGGAGGGCGTGGACCGCCTATAATTCACCCCTCCACTTT
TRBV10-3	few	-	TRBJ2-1	CAISSAGSYNEQFF	TGTGCCATCAGCTCGGCGGGCTCCTACAATGAGCAGTTCTTC
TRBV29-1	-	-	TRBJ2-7	CSVETGLRVAYNEQYF	TGCAGCGTTGAAACGGGCTTAAGGGTAGCCTACAATGAGCAGTACTTC
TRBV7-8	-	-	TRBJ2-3	CASSRPAGADTQYF	TGTGCCAGCAGCCGACCGGCTGGCGCAGATACGCAGTATTTT
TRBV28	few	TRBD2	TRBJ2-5	CASSSWVGLAAQETQYF	TGTGCCAGCAGCAGTTGGGTGGGACTAGCGGCTCAAGAGACCCAGTACTTC
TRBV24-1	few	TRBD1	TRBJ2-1	CATSDSQGTSYNEQFF	TGTGCCACCAGTGATTCACAGGGGACCTCCTACAATGAGCAGTTCTTC
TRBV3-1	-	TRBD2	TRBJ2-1	CASSQDSPRLAGGSYNEQFF	TGTGCCAGCAGCCAAGATAGCCCTCGACTAGCGGGGGGATCCTACAATGAGCAGTTCTTC